The 10 T cell receptor beta chains given below trace back to one sample, sequenced in a study of identical twins. TCRdb ran MiXCR on the 5' RACE reads and lists one entry per CDR3 protein. Among 1.5 million to 2 million distinct CDR3 sequences, under 35% were seen once, and the ten largest hold approximately 0.25%. The sequencing sample was made of cord blood. All receptors derive from a newborn girl in good health.

This clonotype was seen ten or more times. CDR3: CSAVQETQYF. DNA for the CDR3: TGCAGTGCTGTCCAAGAGACCCAGTACTTC. The gene calls are TRBV20-1 and TRBJ2-5; unclear D gene. Trimming removed 5 bases from V and 1 base from J, with 2 bases in between. CDR1 and CDR2 (germline): DFQATT, SNEGSKA (reference sequence). This CDR3 is built from 10 residues.

V is TRBV4-1 and J is TRBJ2-1, with a weak D call TRBD2 (6 bases). This CDR3 region has 18 residues. CDR1 is MGHRA, CDR2 YSYEKL, per germline. V was shortened by 4 bases and J by 7 bases, with 26 bases between the two germline ends. This CDR3 reads CASSPAINSGWKRNEQFF. CDR3 DNA sequence: TGCGCCAGCAGCCCTGCCATCAATAGCGGCTGGAAACGGAATGAGCAGTTCTTC.

This clonotype appeared a few times. The gene calls are TRBV25-1 and TRBJ1-1, with D unclear. From germline, CDR1 is MGHDK and CDR2 SYGVNS. Between the trimmed V and J ends, which lost 3 bases and 0 bases, there was a span of 8 bases. The CDR3 totals 14 residues. As DNA, the CDR3 is TGTGCCAGCAGTGAGAGGCAGGTGAACACTGAAGCTTTCTTT. Protein sequence: CASSERQVNTEAFF.

This clonotype was picked up a small number of times. The chain couples TRBV6-4 to TRBJ2-7, with TRBD1 matching 8 bases. The CDR3 spans 13 residues. From germline, CDR1 is MRHNA and CDR2 SNTAGT. The ends lost 2 bases at V and 3 bases at J; junction bases unmatched: 0. CDR3 DNA: TGTGCCAGCAGTGACGGACAGGGCTACGAGCAGTACTTC. Translating gives CASSDGQGYEQYF.

The chain is built from TRBV6-6 and TRBJ2-2, with 7 nucleotides matching TRBD1. V was clipped by 4 bases and J by 4 bases; unmatched bases: 9. The CDR3 has 16 residues. CDR1 is MNHNY and CDR2 is SVGAGI in the germline V gene (reference sequence). CDR3 amino acids: CASSSPDRVGTGELFF. CDR3 bases: TGTGCCAGCAGTTCCCCCGACAGGGTGGGCACCGGGGAGCTGTTTTTT.

V and J are TRBV6-5 and TRBJ2-7; no clear D gene. This CDR3 spans 12 amino acids. Trimming shortened V by 2 bases and J by 5 bases, and 7 bases separated the two germline ends. Per the germline V gene, CDR1 is MNHEY and CDR2 is SVGAGI. The DNA of the CDR3 is TGTGCCAGCAGTTACGGGCTCGACGAGCAGTACTTC. Its protein product is CASSYGLDEQYF.

This clonotype was counted between two and nine times. This chain connects TRBV7-2 to TRBJ2-7; D might be TRBD2 (6 bases). The CDR3 has 16 residues. The germline V gene encodes CDR1 SGHTA and CDR2 FQGNSA. The V gene lost 1 base and the J gene lost 3 bases, with 16 bases spanning the gap. This CDR3 reads CASSLGFRRGYYEQYF. The CDR3 DNA sequence: TGTGCCAGCAGCTTAGGGTTCAGGCGGGGTTACTACGAGCAGTACTTC.

V and J are TRBV28 and TRBJ1-2; D gene ambiguous. This CDR3 has 14 amino acids. The V end lost 5 bases, the J end lost 6 bases, and 16 bases lay between the germline ends. Per germline, CDR1 MDHEN and CDR2 SYDVKM. The DNA of the CDR3 is TGTGCCAGCAGTCCCCCGACCCGGCTTGATGGCTACACCTTC. Its translation is CASSPPTRLDGYTF.

This clonotype was recorded a few times. The rearrangement uses TRBV9 and TRBJ2-2, with D uncertain. Germline values: CDR1 SGDLS, CDR2 YYNGEE. V shed 0 bases and J shed 1 base, with 4 bases lying between them. This CDR3 spans 14 amino acids. The CDR3 sequence is CASSVVGNTGELFF. CDR3 nucleotides: TGTGCCAGCAGCGTAGTGGGGAACACCGGGGAGCTGTTTTTT.

The chain couples TRBV20-1 to TRBJ1-1; no reliable D call. The CDR3 consists of 10 residues. V dropped 5 bases and J dropped 7 bases, with 8 bases sitting between them. The germline V gene has CDR1 DFQATT and CDR2 SNEGSKA (reference sequence). The CDR3 coding sequence is TGCAGTGCTGGGCCGATTGAAGCTTTCTTT. Translating gives CSAGPIEAFF.